Sequencing of this T cell receptor (beta chain) was carried out in a study of response to subunit inactivated influenza vaccine. Study results and caveats: Authors suggested that a seasonal influenza vaccination recruits few new T cells each time.

This clonotype has a handful of counts. The antigen remains undetermined. The germline gives CDR1 MGHDK, CDR2 SYGVNS. The CDR3 totals 12 residues. Trimming took 2 bases from V and 5 from J, leaving 6 bases between them. TCRdb analysed the RT-PCR reads with MiXCR anew, one entry per CDR3 protein. The table has 550,000 to 600,000 distinct CDR3 sequences, over 9.5% seen once. This receptor was identified in a man aged 50 or older who received an inactivated influenza vaccine. The chain couples TRBV25-1 to TRBJ2-5; D call uncertain. The sequencing used PBMCs from blood, collected on the day of vaccination. The CDR3 sequence: CASSEQLETQYF. CDR3 in DNA: TGTGCCAGCAGTGAACAGCTCGAGACCCAGTACTTC.